Given below is one T cell receptor (beta chain) in context. This entry is derived from a study of T-cell reconstitution after alpha-beta-depleted transplantation in children. With V trimmed by 3 bases and J by 5 bases, 5 bases remained unmatched. The CDR3 extends over 16 amino acids. CDR1 and CDR2 (germline): SGHNT, YENEEA. A TCRbeta library incorporating unique molecular identifiers was prepared. One entry per CDR3 protein results from TCRdb running MiXCR on the PCR reads. The sample lists fewer than 250,000 distinct CDR3 sequences, roughly 18% occurring once. This specimen was PBMCs, mostly from graft donor cells, taken 360 days after TCRalphabeta/CD19-depleted stem cell transplant. The rearrangement joins TRBV11-3 to TRBJ2-1, with TRBD2 matching 12 bases. This receptor was obtained from a male patient between 2 and 9 years old who had a stem cell transplant for acute lymphoblastic leukemia, so the T cells may come from the graft donor. DNA for the CDR3: TGTGCCAGCAGCTTCGGACTAGCGGGAATTCACAATGAGCAGTTCTTC. Protein: CASSFGLAGIHNEQFF.